The 10 T cell receptor beta chains in this list originate from one sample, sequenced in a study of blood T cells in healthy people across ages. The authors ran a second PCR of roughly 7 to 11 cycles using a sample-barcoded 5' primer and a J-beta primer mix. TCRdb recomputed calls from the 5' RACE reads with MiXCR, one row per CDR3 protein. The sample lists approximately 1,100,000 distinct CDR3 sequences; around 45% were seen once. Sequencing input: blood. The receptors were gathered from a woman aged 60-75 years in good health.

CDR3: CASSEGPPRGRGTDTQYF. The CDR3 nucleotides are TGTGCCAGCAGTGAGGGGCCCCCCAGGGGGCGGGGCACAGATACGCAGTATTTT. The chain couples TRBV2 to TRBJ2-3; TRBD1 matches at 8 bases. There are 18 residues in the CDR3. Per germline, CDR1 SNHLY and CDR2 FYNNEI. Trimming at V came to 3 bases and at J to 1 base, leaving 12 bases not matched to a gene.

This clonotype has only a few counts. The chain recombines TRBV4-2 with TRBJ2-5; TRBD2 is a possible D gene (5 bases). The length of the CDR3 is 17 residues. Germline assignment: CDR1 LGHNA and CDR2 YNFKEQ. Trimming stripped 4 bases from V and 5 bases from J, with 23 bases between. CDR3 sequence (DNA): TGTGCCAGCAGCCCAAGATCTGGGAGACGCATGGGGGAGACCCAGTACTTC. This codes for CASSPRSGRRMGETQYF.

The gene calls are TRBV6-5 and TRBJ2-3, with 9 bases identical to TRBD2. Unmatched junction bases numbered 0, after V lost 1 base and J lost 1 base. CDR3 length: 15 residues. Germline CDR1 is MNHEY and CDR2 is SVGAGI. The CDR3 is CASSYWTSGTDTQYF. For the CDR3, the DNA is TGTGCCAGCAGTTACTGGACTAGCGGCACAGATACGCAGTATTTT.

The CDR3 loop reads CASSLTTYYEQYF. The CDR3 nucleotides read TGCGCCAGCAGCCTAACCACTTACTACGAGCAGTACTTC. The chain employs TRBV4-1 and TRBJ2-7; D not certain. This CDR3 has 13 residues. The ends were cut back, 4 bases at V and 3 bases at J, with 10 bases in the middle. Germline V gives CDR1 MGHRA, CDR2 YSYEKL.

The rearrangement links TRBV5-1 to TRBJ1-5; possibly TRBD1 for D (6 bases). Between the trimmed V and J ends, which lost 1 base and 5 bases, there was a span of 13 bases. The CDR3 length is 15 residues. CDR1 is SGHRS, CDR2 YFSETQ, per germline. The CDR3 loop is CASSLTTGTYQPQHF. The CDR3 DNA sequence: TGCGCCAGCAGCTTGACTACAGGGACTTATCAGCCCCAGCATTTT.

This clonotype was observed many times. The V call is TRBV27, the J call TRBJ2-3, with unresolved D. Germline loops: CDR1 MNHEY, CDR2 SMNVEV (reference sequence). V lost 1 base, J lost 5 bases, and 13 bases lay in between. The CDR3 sequence is 15 residues long. The DNA for the CDR3 is TGTGCCAGCAGTTTATTCGGGCCGCGAGAAGATACGCAGTATTTT. It specifies CASSLFGPREDTQYF.

The CDR3 is CSAGKGYTEAFF. CDR3 in DNA: TGCAGCGCTGGCAAGGGGTACACTGAAGCTTTCTTT. This chain connects TRBV29-1 to TRBJ1-1; tentatively, D is TRBD1 (5 bases). Trimming removed 7 bases at V and 3 bases at J, with 12 bases between. Per germline, CDR1 SQVTM and CDR2 ANQGSEA. CDR3 length equals 12 residues.

The CDR3 DNA reads TGTGCCAGCTCAGCAACCGGGGAGCTGTTTTTT. Its protein is CASSATGELFF. The rearrangement uses TRBV7-9 and TRBJ2-2; D gene ambiguous. With 8 bases removed from V and 5 bases from J, the gap between germline ends came to 6 bases. CDR3 length equals 11 residues. Per germline, CDR1 SEHNR and CDR2 FQNEAQ (reference sequence).

The rearrangement uses TRBV5-5 and TRBJ2-1; D uncertain. The V gene's germline CDR1 is SGHKS and CDR2 YYEKEE (reference sequence). V was trimmed by 4 bases and J by 0 bases, leaving 14 bases between them. This CDR3 is 16 amino acids long. The CDR3 is CASSPRIDSSYNEQFF. CDR3 coding DNA: TGTGCCAGCAGCCCCCGCATCGATAGCTCCTACAATGAGCAGTTCTTC. The complete variable domain, with remaining parts taken from reference TRBV5-5 and TRBJ2-1, reads DAGVTQSPTHLIKTRGQQVTLRCSPISGHKSVSWYQQVLGQGPQFIFQYYEKEERGRGNFPDRFSARQFPNYSSELNVNALLLGDSALYLCASSPRIDSSYNEQFFGPGTRLTVL.

J is TRBJ2-2 and V is TRBV29-1; D is unclear. Germline assignment: CDR1 SQVTM and CDR2 ANQGSEA. V shed 5 bases and J shed 6 bases, with 7 bases lying between them. The CDR3 is 11 amino acids. As DNA, the CDR3 is TGCAGCGTTTTGGTGGCCGGGGAGCTGTTTTTT. This sequence encodes CSVLVAGELFF.